This TCR beta chain was sequenced for a study of cytomegalovirus exposure and HLA in healthy donors. At the level of the study: About 80 million unique TCRs, all from HLA-typed donors, were included in an early release of the data. Study-wide results and caveats: Rare sequences made up most TCRs, while some public TCRs were found in many donors.

This CDR3 spans 16 amino acids. Germline CDR1 reads LNHDA; CDR2 reads SQIVND (reference sequence). The V and J ends lost 1 base and 3 bases, in that order; junction bases with no gene match: 2. Primers for the PCR totalled 60 Vbeta and 13 Jbeta. This table comes from immunoSEQ multiplex PCR, and its TCRdb copy is limited to in-frame clones, with some not included. The sample lists tens of thousands of clones, 65% to 80% occurring once. This clone was seen only a few times. The target antigen is unknown. This clonotype was sampled from a middle-aged woman in good health and CMV-seropositive. The rearrangement links TRBV19 to TRBJ2-1; 11 nucleotides align to TRBD2. Sequenced: PBMCs. As DNA, the CDR3 is TGTGCCAGTAGTATAGCAGGGACTAGCGGCTACAATGAGCAGTTCTTC. It yields the protein CASSIAGTSGYNEQFF. Using reference TRBV19 and TRBJ2-1 for the parts outside the CDR3, the full variable domain is DGGITQSPKYLFRKEGQNVTLSCEQNLNHDAMYWYRQDPGQGLRLIYYSQIVNDFQKGDIAEGYSVSREKKESFPLTVTSAQKNPTAFYLCASSIAGTSGYNEQFFGPGTRLTVL.